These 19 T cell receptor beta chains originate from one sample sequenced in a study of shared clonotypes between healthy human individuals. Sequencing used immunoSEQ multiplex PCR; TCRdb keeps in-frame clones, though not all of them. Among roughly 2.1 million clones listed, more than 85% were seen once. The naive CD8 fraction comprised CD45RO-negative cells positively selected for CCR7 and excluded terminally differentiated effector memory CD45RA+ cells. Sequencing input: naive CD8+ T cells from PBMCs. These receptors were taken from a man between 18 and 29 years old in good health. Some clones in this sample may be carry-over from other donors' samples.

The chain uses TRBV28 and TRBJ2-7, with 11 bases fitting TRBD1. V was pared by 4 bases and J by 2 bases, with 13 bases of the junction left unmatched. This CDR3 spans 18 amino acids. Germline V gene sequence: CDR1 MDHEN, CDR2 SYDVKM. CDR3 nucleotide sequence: TGTGCCAGCAGTTCTCCATCGGGACAGGGGGTTAACCCCTACGAGCAGTACTTC. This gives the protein CASSSPSGQGVNPYEQYF.

CDR3 protein: CASSVQDVPANYGYTF. The CDR3 nucleotides read TGTGCCAGCAGTGTCCAGGACGTTCCAGCTAACTATGGCTACACCTTC. This sequence joins TRBV2 and TRBJ1-2; D gene ambiguous. The V gene lost 4 bases and the J gene lost 0 bases, with 15 bases spanning the gap. This CDR3 contains 16 residues. Germline V gives CDR1 SNHLY, CDR2 FYNNEI.

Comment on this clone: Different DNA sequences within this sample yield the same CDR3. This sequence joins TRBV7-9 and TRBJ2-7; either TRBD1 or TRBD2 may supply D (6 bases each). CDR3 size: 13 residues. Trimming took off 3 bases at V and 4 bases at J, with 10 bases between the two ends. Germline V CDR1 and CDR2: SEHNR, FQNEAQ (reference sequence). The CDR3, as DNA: TGTGCCAGCAGCTTGGGGGGCGGTTACGAGCAGTACTTC. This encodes CASSLGGGYEQYF.

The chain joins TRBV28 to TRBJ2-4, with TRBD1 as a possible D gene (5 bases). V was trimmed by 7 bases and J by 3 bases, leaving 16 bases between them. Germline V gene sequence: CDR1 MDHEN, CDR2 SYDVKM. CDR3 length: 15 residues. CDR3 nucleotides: TGTGCCAGCATAGCCCGAGACAGTAGCAAAAACATTCAGTACTTC. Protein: CASIARDSSKNIQYF.

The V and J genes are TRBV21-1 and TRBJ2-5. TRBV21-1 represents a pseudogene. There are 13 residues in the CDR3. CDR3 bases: TGTGCCAGCAGCAGAGGGGCGGAAGAGACCCAGTACTTC. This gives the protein CASSRGAEETQYF.

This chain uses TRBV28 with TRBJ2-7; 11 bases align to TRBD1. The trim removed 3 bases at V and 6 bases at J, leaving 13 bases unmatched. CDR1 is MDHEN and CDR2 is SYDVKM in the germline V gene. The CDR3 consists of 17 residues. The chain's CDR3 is CASSLPPLGTGGVEQYF. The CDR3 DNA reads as TGTGCCAGCAGTTTGCCCCCGTTGGGGACAGGGGGGGTCGAGCAGTACTTC.

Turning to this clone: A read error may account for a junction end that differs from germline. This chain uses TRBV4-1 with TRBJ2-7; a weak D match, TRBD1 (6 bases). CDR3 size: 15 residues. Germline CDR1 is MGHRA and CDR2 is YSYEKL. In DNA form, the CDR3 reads TGTGCCAGCAGCTCCATTGGGACACAACCATACGAGCAGTACTTC. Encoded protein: CASSSIGTQPYEQYF.

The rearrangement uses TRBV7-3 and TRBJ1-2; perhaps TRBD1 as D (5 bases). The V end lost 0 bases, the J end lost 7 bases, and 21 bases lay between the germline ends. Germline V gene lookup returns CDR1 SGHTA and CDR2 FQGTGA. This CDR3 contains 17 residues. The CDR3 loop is CASSLTFWGRPGGGYTF. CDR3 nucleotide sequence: TGTGCCAGCAGCTTAACATTTTGGGGCAGGCCTGGGGGTGGCTACACCTTC. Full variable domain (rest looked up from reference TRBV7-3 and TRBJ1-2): GAGVSQTPSNKVTEKGKYVELRCDPISGHTALYWYRQSLGQGPEFLIYFQGTGAADDSGLPNDRFFAVRPEGSVSTLKIQRTERGDSAVYLCASSLTFWGRPGGGYTFGSGTRLTVV.

In DNA, the CDR3 is TGTGCCAGCAGCCTCCCCGAGCACACTAGCACAGATACGCAGTATTTT. Translated, it gives CASSLPEHTSTDTQYF. J is TRBJ2-3 and V is TRBV4-2; the D is unclear. Trimming pared 4 bases from V and 0 bases from J, leaving 14 bases between. The CDR3 loop spans 16 amino acids. In germline, CDR1 is LGHNA, CDR2 YNFKEQ.

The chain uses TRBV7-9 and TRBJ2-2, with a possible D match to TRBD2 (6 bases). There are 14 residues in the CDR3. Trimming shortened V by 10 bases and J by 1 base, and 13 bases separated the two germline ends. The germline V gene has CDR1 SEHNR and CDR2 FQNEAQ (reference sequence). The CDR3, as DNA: TGTGCCATGACCCACGGGGGGAACACCGGGGAGCTGTTTTTT. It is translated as CAMTHGGNTGELFF.

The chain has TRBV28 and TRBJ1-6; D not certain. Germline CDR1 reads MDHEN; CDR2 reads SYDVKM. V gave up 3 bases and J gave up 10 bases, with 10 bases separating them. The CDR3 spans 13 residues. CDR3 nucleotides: TGTGCCAGCAGTTTCCGGGGAGGATCACCCCTCCACTTT. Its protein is CASSFRGGSPLHF.

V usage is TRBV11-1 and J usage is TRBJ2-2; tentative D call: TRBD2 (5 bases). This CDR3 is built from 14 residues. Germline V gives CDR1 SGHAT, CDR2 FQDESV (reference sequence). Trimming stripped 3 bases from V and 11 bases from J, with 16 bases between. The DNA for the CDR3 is TGTGCCAGCAGCTTGAGCGGCGAGAATGATGAGCTGTTTTTT. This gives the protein CASSLSGENDELFF.

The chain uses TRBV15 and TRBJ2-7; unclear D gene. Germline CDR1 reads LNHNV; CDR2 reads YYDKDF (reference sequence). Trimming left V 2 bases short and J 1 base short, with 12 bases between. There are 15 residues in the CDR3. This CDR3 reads CATSRLTDGSYEQYF. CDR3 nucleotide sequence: TGTGCCACCAGCAGACTTACCGACGGGTCCTACGAGCAGTACTTC.

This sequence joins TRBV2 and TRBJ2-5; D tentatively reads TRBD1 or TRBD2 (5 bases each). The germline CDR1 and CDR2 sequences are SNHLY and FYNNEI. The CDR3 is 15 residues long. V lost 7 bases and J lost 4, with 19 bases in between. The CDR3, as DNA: TGTGCCAGCACCCGGACCGGGGCTGAGGGAGAGACCCAGTACTTC. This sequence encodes CASTRTGAEGETQYF.

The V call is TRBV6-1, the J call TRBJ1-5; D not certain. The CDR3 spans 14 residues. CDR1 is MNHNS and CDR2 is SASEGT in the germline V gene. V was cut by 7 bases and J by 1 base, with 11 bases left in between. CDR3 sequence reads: CASNPTRSNQPQHF. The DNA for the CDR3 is TGTGCCAGCAACCCCACAAGGAGCAATCAGCCCCAGCATTTT.

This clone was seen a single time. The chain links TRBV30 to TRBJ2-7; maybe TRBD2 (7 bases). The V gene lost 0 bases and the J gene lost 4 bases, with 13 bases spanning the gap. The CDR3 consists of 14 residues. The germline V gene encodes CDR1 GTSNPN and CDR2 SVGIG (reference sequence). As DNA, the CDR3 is TGTGCCTGGAGTGTAGGGGGGGGTAGATACGAGCAGTACTTC. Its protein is CAWSVGGGRYEQYF.

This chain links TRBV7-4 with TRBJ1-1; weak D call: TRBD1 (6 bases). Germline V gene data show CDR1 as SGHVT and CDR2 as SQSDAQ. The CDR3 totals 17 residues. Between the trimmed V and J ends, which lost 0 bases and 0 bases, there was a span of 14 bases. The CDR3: CASSLAGAPPLNTEAFF. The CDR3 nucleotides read TGTGCCAGCAGCTTAGCGGGGGCTCCTCCCCTGAACACTGAAGCTTTCTTT.

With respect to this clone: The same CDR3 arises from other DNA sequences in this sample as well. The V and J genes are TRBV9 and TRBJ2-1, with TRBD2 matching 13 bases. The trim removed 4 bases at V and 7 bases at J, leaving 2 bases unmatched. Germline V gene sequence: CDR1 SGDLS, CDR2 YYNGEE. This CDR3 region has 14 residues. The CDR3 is CASSWTSGSNEQFF. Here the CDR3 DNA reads TGTGCCAGCAGCTGGACTAGCGGGAGTAATGAGCAGTTCTTC.

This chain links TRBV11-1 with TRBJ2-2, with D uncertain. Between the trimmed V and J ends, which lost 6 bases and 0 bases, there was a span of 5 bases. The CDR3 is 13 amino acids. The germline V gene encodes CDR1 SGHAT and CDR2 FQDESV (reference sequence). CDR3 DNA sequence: TGTGCCAGCAGGCCCCCGAACACCGGGGAGCTGTTTTTT. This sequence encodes CASRPPNTGELFF.